Each of the 10 T cell receptor beta chains below was sequenced from the same sample in a study of T cells expressing NK-cell markers. TCRdb reprocessed the 5' RACE reads; each CDR3 protein has one entry and no DNA is given. The table for this sample gives over 250,000 distinct CDR3 sequences. The sample taken for sequencing was blood T cells: a sorted CD56 or NKG2C T cell subset, CD4+ or CD8+ T cells, or bulk PBMC T cells (not recorded which). These receptors were obtained from a woman aged 18 to 69 in good health.

The chain combines TRBV6-2 or TRBV6-3 with TRBJ2-7; TCRdb returns TRBD2, unconfirmable since there is no DNA. The CDR3 sequence is 13 residues long. From germline, CDR1 is MNHEY and CDR2 SVGEGT. CDR3 amino acids: CASSYRSGYEQYF.

The chain uses TRBV6-1 and TRBJ2-7; the D call of TRBD2 rests on TCRdb alone, since no DNA is present to check it. The CDR3 is 14 residues long. Germline loops: CDR1 MNHNS, CDR2 SASEGT. This CDR3 is CATVSLGGSYEQYF.

The V and J genes are TRBV20-1 and TRBJ2-2. The CDR3 totals 11 residues. Germline V gene lookup returns CDR1 DFQATT and CDR2 SNEGSKA (reference sequence). The CDR3 here is CSAQLTGELFF.

The CDR3 reads CASSPVSVDYEQYF. The chain joins TRBV28 to TRBJ2-7. This CDR3 contains 14 residues. Germline V gene lookup returns CDR1 MDHEN and CDR2 SYDVKM.

V is TRBV6-2 or TRBV6-3 and J is TRBJ1-5. Per germline, CDR1 MNHEY and CDR2 SVGEGT. The CDR3 sequence is 14 residues long. CDR3 residues: CASSYEPGYQPQHF.

V and J are TRBV5-1 and TRBJ1-1; TCRdb's D call, TRBD1, is unchecked because there is no DNA. Germline lookup yields CDR1 SGHRS and CDR2 YFSETQ. This CDR3 region has 13 residues. The CDR3: CASSVRDSTEAFF.

The J gene is TRBJ2-3, the V gene TRBV20-1; TCRdb reports TRBD1, a call that lacks DNA to check it against. Germline assignment: CDR1 DFQATT and CDR2 SNEGSKA (reference sequence). This CDR3 region has 13 residues. The chain's CDR3 is CSARSPGTDTQYF.

This chain links TRBV4-3 with TRBJ2-1; TCRdb returns TRBD1, unconfirmable since there is no DNA. The CDR3 sequence is 16 residues long. CDR1 LGHNA and CDR2 YSLEER come from the germline V gene. The CDR3 protein is CASSQVGTASYNEQFF.

The V call is TRBV7-2, the J call TRBJ2-6. Germline V gene lookup returns CDR1 SGHTA and CDR2 FQGNSA. The CDR3 spans 15 residues. The CDR3 reads CASSLGGPGANVLTF. The full variable domain, completed using reference TRBV7-2 and TRBJ2-6, is GAGVSQSPSNKVTEKGKDVELRCDPISGHTALYWYRQSLGQGLEFLIYFQGNSAPDKSGLPSDRFSAERTGGSVSTLTIQRTQQEDSAVYLCASSLGGPGANVLTFGAGSRLTVL.

The chain couples TRBV11-2 to TRBJ2-2; TCRdb's D call of TRBD2 is untestable without DNA. CDR3 size: 12 residues. Germline V CDR1 and CDR2: SGHAT, FQNNGV. The chain's CDR3 is CASSLGGHEVFF.